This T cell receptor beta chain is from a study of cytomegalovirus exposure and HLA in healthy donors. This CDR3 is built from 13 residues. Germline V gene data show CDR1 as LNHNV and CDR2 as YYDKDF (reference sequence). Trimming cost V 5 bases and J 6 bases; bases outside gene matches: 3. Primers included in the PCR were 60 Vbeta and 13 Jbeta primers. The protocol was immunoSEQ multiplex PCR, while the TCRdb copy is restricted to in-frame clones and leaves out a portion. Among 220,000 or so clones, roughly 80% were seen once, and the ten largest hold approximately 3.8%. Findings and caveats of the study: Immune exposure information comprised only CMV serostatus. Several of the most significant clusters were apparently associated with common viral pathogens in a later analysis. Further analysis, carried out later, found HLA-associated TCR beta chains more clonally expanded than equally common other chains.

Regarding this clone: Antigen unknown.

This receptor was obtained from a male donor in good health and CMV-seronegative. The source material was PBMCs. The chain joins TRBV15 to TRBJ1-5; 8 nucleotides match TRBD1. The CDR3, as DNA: TGTGCCACCAGCCTGACAGGGGCTCAGCCCCAGCATTTT. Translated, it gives CATSLTGAQPQHF.